This T cell receptor beta chain was captured in a study of T-cell memory formation after mild COVID-19. Study information: Clusters were largely donor specific.

This clonotype was picked up a small number of times. Its antigen is undetermined. TCRdb used MiXCR to reprocess the 5' RACE reads, holding one entry per CDR3 protein. The sample holds approximately 210,000 distinct CDR3 sequences, under 30% seen once. The study, taken as a whole, reports: Several responding clones turned up in pre-infection memory, indicating that cross-reactive memory may have taken part.

The receptor comes from an adult woman who had mild COVID-19 (a few samples of this study predate the infection). Cell type and time point are not known. The specimen was PBMCs or a T cell subset sorted from them (not recorded which).

CDR3 sequence reads: CASSLQGGETDTQYF. The CDR3 bases are TGCGCCAGCAGCCTACAGGGGGGCGAGACAGATACGCAGTATTTT. The chain is built from TRBV5-1 and TRBJ2-3, with 8 bases identical to TRBD1. V gave up 4 bases and J gave up 3 bases; unmatched junction bases: 7. Germline V gene lookup returns CDR1 SGHRS and CDR2 YFSETQ. CDR3 length equals 15 residues.